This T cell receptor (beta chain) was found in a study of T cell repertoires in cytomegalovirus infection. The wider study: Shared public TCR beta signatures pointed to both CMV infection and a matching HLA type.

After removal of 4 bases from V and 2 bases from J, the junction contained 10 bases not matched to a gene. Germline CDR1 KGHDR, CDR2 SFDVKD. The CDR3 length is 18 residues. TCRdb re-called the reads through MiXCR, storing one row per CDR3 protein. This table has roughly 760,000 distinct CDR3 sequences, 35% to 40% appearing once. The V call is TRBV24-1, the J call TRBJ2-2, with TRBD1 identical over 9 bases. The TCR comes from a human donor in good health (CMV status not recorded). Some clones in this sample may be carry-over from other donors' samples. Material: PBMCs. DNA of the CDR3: TGTGCCACCAGTGACAGTGACAGGGGGTGGAGAAACACCGGGGAGCTGTTTTTT. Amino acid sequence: CATSDSDRGWRNTGELFF.